These 20 T cell receptor beta chains came from one sample sequenced in a study of beta chain features in type 1 diabetes (dated by TCRdb to about 2018). The library was made by the immunoSEQ multiplex PCR assay. All of the isolated RNA was reverse transcribed with the High Capacity cDNA Reverse Transcription Kit, so expressed TCRB transcripts were sequenced. As stored in TCRdb, this immuneACCESS dataset retains in-frame rearrangements with V and J assigned. A fraction of the clones does not appear; measured against another copy, unresolved V genes explain less than half of the discrepancy, and the remainder lacks a known reason. In this sample the table shows some 230,000 clones, roughly 9.6% of which occur a single time. The ten most abundant clones make up just under 0.035% of the sample. The sequenced material came from naive CD4+ T cells from blood. What this sample's cell subset or site label stands for: true naive CD4+ T cells. The receptors were gathered from a woman between 18 and 29 years old in good health.

This clone has a handful of counts. The chain recombines TRBV5-1 with TRBJ1-5; 10 bases match TRBD1. V gave up 5 bases and J gave up 0 bases; unmatched junction bases: 5. The germline CDR1 and CDR2 sequences are SGHRS and YFSETQ. The length of the CDR3 is 16 residues. CDR3 sequence (DNA): TGCGCCAGCAGATCTGGGACAGGGGATAGCAATCAGCCCCAGCATTTT. Protein: CASRSGTGDSNQPQHF.

This chain uses TRBV5-4 with TRBJ1-1; perhaps TRBD1 as D (6 bases). The CDR3 is 13 residues long. Trimming left V 0 bases short and J 4 bases short, with 7 bases between. Looked up from germline, CDR1 is SGHNT and CDR2 is YYREEE (reference sequence). The CDR3 DNA is TGTGCCAGCAGCTTGGTCAGGGGCACTGAAGCTTTCTTT. Its protein product is CASSLVRGTEAFF.

The V call is TRBV4-1, the J call TRBJ2-7; TRBD2 matches at 11 bases. Germline assignment: CDR1 MGHRA and CDR2 YSYEKL. The CDR3 contains 21 residues. V lost 0 bases to trimming and J lost 2 bases; unmatched junction nucleotides: 18. The CDR3 DNA reads TGCGCCAGCAGCCAAGATGGTGTTGGTCTAGCGGGAGGCCCTATCCCCTACGAGCAGTACTTC. Translating it yields CASSQDGVGLAGGPIPYEQYF.

This clone turned up a few times. This chain joins TRBV6-1 and TRBJ2-3, with a weak D call TRBD1 (6 bases). The CDR3 covers 16 residues. V was cut by 2 bases and J by 0 bases, with 12 bases left in between. CDR1 MNHNS and CDR2 SASEGT come from the germline V gene. CDR3 in DNA: TGTGCCAGCAGTGAAATTGTCAGGGGAAGCACAGATACGCAGTATTTT. Translation gives CASSEIVRGSTDTQYF.

Only a few counts were recorded for this clone. This chain links TRBV7-2 with TRBJ1-2; D gene uncertain. The CDR3 has 16 residues. V was clipped by 5 bases and J by 8 bases, with 24 bases between them. Germline assignment: CDR1 SGHTA and CDR2 FQGNSA. Written as DNA, the CDR3 is TGTGCCAGCAGCGCCCCCCCGGGAGGGCAAGCTAAGGGCTACACCTTC. Its translation is CASSAPPGGQAKGYTF. The whole variable domain, filled in from reference TRBV7-2 and TRBJ1-2, reads GAGVSQSPSNKVTEKGKDVELRCDPISGHTALYWYRQSLGQGLEFLIYFQGNSAPDKSGLPSDRFSAERTGGSVSTLTIQRTQQEDSAVYLCASSAPPGGQAKGYTFGSGTRLTVV.

The chain combines TRBV19 with TRBJ2-7, with D tentatively TRBD2 (6 bases). The CDR3 is made up of 15 amino acids. Germline lookup yields CDR1 LNHDA and CDR2 SQIVND (reference sequence). V was shortened by 3 bases and J by 0 bases, with 12 bases between the two germline ends. The CDR3 loop is CASSIQTGGSYEQYF. The CDR3 bases are TGTGCCAGTAGTATTCAGACCGGGGGCTCCTACGAGCAGTACTTC.

V is TRBV29-1 and J is TRBJ1-1, with 7 bases identical to TRBD1. CDR3 length: 13 amino acids. Germline V gene lookup returns CDR1 SQVTM and CDR2 ANQGSEA. V lost 7 bases, J lost 3 bases, and 8 bases stayed unmatched. CDR3 nucleotide sequence: TGCAGCGCCACGACAGGGTGGGACACTGAAGCTTTCTTT. Translating gives CSATTGWDTEAFF.

The chain couples TRBV19 to TRBJ2-1; a weak D match, TRBD2 (7 bases). V was pared by 9 bases and J by 4 bases, with 19 bases between. This CDR3 has 15 residues. CDR1 and CDR2 from the germline V gene are LNHDA and SQIVND (reference sequence). Here the CDR3 DNA reads TGTGCCAGCCGAGGGGGGGCATTCGGATACAATGAGCAGTTCTTC. This translates into CASRGGAFGYNEQFF.

This clone occurred a few times. The rearrangement joins TRBV9 to TRBJ2-3; 8 nucleotides match TRBD2. The CDR3 totals 16 residues. Germline V gene sequence: CDR1 SGDLS, CDR2 YYNGEE. With 0 bases clipped from V and 6 bases from J, the junction kept 9 bases outside the gene matches. CDR3 sequence: CASSVAPGLETDTQYF. For the CDR3, the DNA is TGTGCCAGCAGCGTAGCGCCGGGACTAGAAACCGATACGCAGTATTTT.

The chain has TRBV2 and TRBJ2-7; D is perhaps TRBD2 (5 bases). Germline CDR1 and CDR2: SNHLY and FYNNEI. The CDR3 loop spans 16 amino acids. With 6 bases removed from V and 0 bases from J, the gap between germline ends came to 18 bases. CDR3 DNA: TGTGCCAGCAGCGAAATGTGGTTAGGGAGCTCCTACGAGCAGTACTTC. Encoded protein: CASSEMWLGSSYEQYF.

V usage is TRBV5-5 and J usage is TRBJ2-1; the match to TRBD2 covers 12 bases. V was pared by 4 bases and J by 8 bases, with 7 bases of the junction left unmatched. This CDR3 spans 15 amino acids. Germline V CDR1 and CDR2: SGHKS, YYEKEE (reference sequence). The CDR3 nucleotides read TGTGCCAGCAGCACCCGACTAGCGGGAGCGGATGAGCAGTTCTTC. This translates into CASSTRLAGADEQFF.

This clone has a count of ten or more. The chain employs TRBV5-1 and TRBJ2-5; TRBD2 agrees at 9 bases. The V gene's germline CDR1 is SGHRS and CDR2 YFSETQ. The length of the CDR3 is 15 residues. Germline trimming cut 0 bases from V and 1 base from J; bases unmatched to any gene: 1. CDR3 nucleotide sequence: TGCGCCAGCAGCTTGGTACTAGCGGGCCAAGAGACCCAGTACTTC. It codes for CASSLVLAGQETQYF.

J is TRBJ1-1 and V is TRBV2; a possible D gene is TRBD1 (6 bases). V lost 6 bases and J lost 0, with 11 bases in between. Germline V CDR1 and CDR2: SNHLY, FYNNEI. This CDR3 contains 14 residues. CDR3 bases: TGTGCCAGCAGCCAGGGACAACTGAACACTGAAGCTTTCTTT. It is translated as CASSQGQLNTEAFF.

The genes are TRBV5-6 and TRBJ1-2; no reliable D call. Trimming left V 0 bases short and J 4 bases short, with 10 bases between. The CDR3 length is 14 residues. Germline V CDR1 and CDR2: SGHDT, YYEEEE. The CDR3 nucleotides are TGTGCCAGCAGCTTGGGTCCGGGTCCCTATGGCTACACCTTC. This codes for CASSLGPGPYGYTF.

V usage is TRBV4-1 and J usage is TRBJ1-3, with D possibly being TRBD1 (6 bases). V was trimmed by 3 bases and J by 0 bases, leaving 6 bases between them. CDR3 length: 14 residues. The germline gives CDR1 MGHRA, CDR2 YSYEKL. The CDR3 spells CASSQDSSGNTIYF. The CDR3 region has the DNA TGCGCCAGCAGCCAGGACAGCTCTGGAAACACCATATATTTT.

The sample holds a few counts of this clone. The chain has TRBV20-1 and TRBJ2-3; maybe TRBD1 (5 bases). Germline assignment: CDR1 DFQATT and CDR2 SNEGSKA (reference sequence). The V end was cut by 7 bases, the J end by 1 base, with 6 bases between. This CDR3 comprises 11 residues. CDR3 loop: CSVGRTDTQYF. The CDR3 region has the DNA TGCAGTGTGGGGCGCACAGATACGCAGTATTTT.

This clone was detected a few times. V usage is TRBV7-2 and J usage is TRBJ2-7, with D possibly matching TRBD2 (5 bases). Germline CDR1 reads SGHTA; CDR2 reads FQGNSA. V gave up 0 bases and J gave up 5 bases, with 14 bases separating them. This CDR3 is built from 15 residues. The CDR3 sequence: CASSLAGVPSDEQYF. Here the CDR3 DNA reads TGTGCCAGCAGCTTAGCGGGAGTCCCATCGGACGAGCAGTACTTC.

Ten or more counts support this clone. The J gene is TRBJ2-6, the V gene TRBV23-1, with 7 bases fitting TRBD1. TRBV23-1 is noted as an ORF with a role that remains uncertain. This CDR3 region has 16 residues. Trimming removed 4 bases from V and 2 bases from J; junction bases left unmatched: 5. The CDR3 DNA reads as TGCGCCAGCAGTCTGAGCAGGGGGACTGGGGCCAACGTCCTGACTTTC. This gives the protein CASSLSRGTGANVLTF.

The CDR3 region is CASSPRDRGGDEQFF. DNA for the CDR3: TGTGCCAGCAGCCCACGGGACAGGGGAGGGGATGAGCAGTTCTTC. The chain recombines TRBV7-8 with TRBJ2-1, with 10 bases that match TRBD1. Germline trimming cut 5 bases from V and 8 bases from J; bases unmatched to any gene: 9. The CDR3 covers 15 residues. The germline gives CDR1 SGHVS, CDR2 FQNEAQ.

This clone was seen a few times. This rearrangement joins TRBV5-1 to TRBJ2-5; TRBD1 matches 9 bases. Germline lookup yields CDR1 SGHRS and CDR2 YFSETQ. This CDR3 is 15 amino acids long. V trimming: 2 bases; J trimming: 5 bases; junction bases outside the gene matches: 7. CDR3 amino acids: CASSFGTGTRETQYF. The CDR3 nucleotides read TGCGCCAGCAGCTTCGGGACAGGGACACGGGAGACCCAGTACTTC.